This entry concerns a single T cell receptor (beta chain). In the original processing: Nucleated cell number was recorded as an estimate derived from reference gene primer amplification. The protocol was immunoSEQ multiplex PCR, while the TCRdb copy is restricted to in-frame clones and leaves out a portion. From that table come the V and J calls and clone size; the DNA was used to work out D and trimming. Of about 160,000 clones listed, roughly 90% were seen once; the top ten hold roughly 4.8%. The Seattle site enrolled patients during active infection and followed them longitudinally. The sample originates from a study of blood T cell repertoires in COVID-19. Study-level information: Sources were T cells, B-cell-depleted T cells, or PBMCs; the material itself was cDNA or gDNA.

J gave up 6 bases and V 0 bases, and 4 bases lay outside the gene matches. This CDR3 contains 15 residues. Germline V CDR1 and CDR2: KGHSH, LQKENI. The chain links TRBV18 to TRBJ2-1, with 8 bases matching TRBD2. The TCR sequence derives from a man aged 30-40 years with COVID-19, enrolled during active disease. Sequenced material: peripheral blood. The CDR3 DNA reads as TGTGCCAGCTCACCACCGAGCGGGAGACTCAATGAGCAGTTCTTC. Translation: CASSPPSGRLNEQFF.